Given below is one T cell receptor beta chain in context. Its antigen is as yet unknown. Stem cell-like memory, regulatory, central memory and naive CD4+ cells were sorted via CD45RO/CCR7/CD25/CD127/CD95/CD27. The source of the sample is a study of beta chain features in type 1 diabetes. Notes on the study in general: VDJ junctions in type 1 diabetes patients carried more deletions and fewer insertions. Researchers caution that PCR might favor shorter templates, equally among patients and controls. TCRB CDR3s were moderately but significantly shorter in Type 1 diabetes patients in all four CD4+ subsets.

Expressed TCRB transcripts were sequenced after all isolated RNA was converted to cDNA. Clones were sequenced by immunoSEQ multiplex PCR, and TCRdb holds only the in-frame ones, with some missing. This sample has about 38,000 clones, with 64% found just once. V was cut by 6 bases and J by 4 bases, with 12 bases left in between. This CDR3 comprises 13 residues. CDR1 and CDR2 (germline): SGHTA, FQGNSA. The sample comprised Tregs from blood. This chain uses TRBV7-2 with TRBJ1-2; maybe TRBD1 (5 bases). The source is a woman between 25 and 40 years old in good health. CDR3 nucleotide sequence: TGTGCCAGCAGTTACGACAGAGCCTATGGCTACACCTTC. Protein product: CASSYDRAYGYTF.